This paragraph covers one T cell receptor (beta chain) sequence. Its antigen is not known. The CDR3 is 14 amino acids. Germline V gene lookup returns CDR1 SGHTA and CDR2 FQGNSA. V was clipped by 4 bases and J by 6 bases, with 14 bases between them. This sample is part of a study of beta chain features in type 1 diabetes. General observations from the study: Shorter templates might be favored by PCR, and equally so in patients and in controls.

What was sequenced were expressed TCRB transcripts, since all of the isolated RNA had been reverse transcribed. Produced via immunoSEQ multiplex PCR; TCRdb's table is partial and in-frame only. The sample lists under 800,000 clones, around 16% occurring once. The clonotype originates from a man between 18 and 35 years old in good health. V and J are TRBV7-2 and TRBJ2-3, with D tentatively TRBD1 or TRBD2 (5 bases each). What was sequenced was naive CD4+ T cells from blood. The CDR3 bases are TGTGCCAGCAGCTCCCTGGGGGTCCAGGATACGCAGTATTTT. Translated: CASSSLGVQDTQYF.